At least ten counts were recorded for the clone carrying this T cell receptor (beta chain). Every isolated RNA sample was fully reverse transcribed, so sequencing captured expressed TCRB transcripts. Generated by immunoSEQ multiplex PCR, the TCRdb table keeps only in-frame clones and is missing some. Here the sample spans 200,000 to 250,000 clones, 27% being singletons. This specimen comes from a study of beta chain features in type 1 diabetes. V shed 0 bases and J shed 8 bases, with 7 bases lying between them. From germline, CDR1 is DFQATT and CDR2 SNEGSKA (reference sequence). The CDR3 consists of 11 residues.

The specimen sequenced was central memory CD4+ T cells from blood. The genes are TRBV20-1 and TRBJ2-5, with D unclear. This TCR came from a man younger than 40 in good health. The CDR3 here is CSAREGLTQYF. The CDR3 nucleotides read TGCAGTGCTAGAGAAGGTTTAACCCAGTACTTC.